This T cell receptor (beta chain) was found in a study of T-cell reconstitution after alpha-beta-depleted transplantation in children. Many counts were recorded for this clonotype. As yet, its antigen is unknown. This CDR3 contains 13 residues. V was shortened by 2 bases and J by 1 base, with 9 bases between the two germline ends. CDR1 is DFQATT and CDR2 is SNEGSKA in the germline V gene (reference sequence). Study findings and constraints: Surviving recipient T cells and intrathymic progenitors accounted for some patients' high TCRbeta diversity at day 60. Alpha-beta T cells present about two months after transplant were reported to originate from several hundred expanded graft clones. Hyperexpanded clones declined; after one year, newly produced T cells mostly supplied diversity.

TCRbeta library preparation incorporated unique molecular identifiers. A single record per CDR3 protein comes from TCRdb applying MiXCR to the PCR reads. The sample has about 440,000 distinct CDR3 sequences; roughly two fifths are singletons. V gene TRBV20-1 combines with J gene TRBJ2-7; no firm D call. The receptor was derived from a girl aged 2 to 10 with aplastic anemia, due to receive a stem cell transplant. The specimen comprised PBMCs, sampled before TCRalphabeta/CD19-depleted stem cell transplant. This CDR3 reads CSARLPGSYEQYF. CDR3 nucleotide sequence: TGCAGTGCTAGATTGCCCGGTTCCTACGAGCAGTACTTC.